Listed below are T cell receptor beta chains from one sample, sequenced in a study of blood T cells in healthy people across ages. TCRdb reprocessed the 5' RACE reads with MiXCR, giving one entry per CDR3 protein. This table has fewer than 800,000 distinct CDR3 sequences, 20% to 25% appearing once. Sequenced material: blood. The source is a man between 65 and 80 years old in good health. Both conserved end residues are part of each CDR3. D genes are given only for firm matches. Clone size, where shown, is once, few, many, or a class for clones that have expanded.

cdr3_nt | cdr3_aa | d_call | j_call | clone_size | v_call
TGCGCCGGCAGCCTCCGACCGGGACAGGGGAACTATGGCTACACCTTC | CAGSLRPGQGNYGYTF | TRBD1 | TRBJ1-2 | - | TRBV5-1
TGTGCCAGCAGTCCAATCTCGGCGGGGTACACCATATATTTT | CASSPISAGYTIYF | - | TRBJ1-3 | - | TRBV12-3/TRBV12-4
TGTGCCAGCAGCCCAGGACCAGCGGTAACTAAGGGGACCCAGCACTTC | CASSPGPAVTKGTQHF | - | TRBJ2-5 | few | TRBV3-1
TGTGCCAGCAGTCCCTCCCCAGACAGGGATGATGAAAAACTGTTTTTT | CASSPSPDRDDEKLFF | TRBD1 | TRBJ1-4 | - | TRBV6-1
TGTGCCAGCAGTGTCGACAGGGGGAACTATGGCTACACCTTC | CASSVDRGNYGYTF | TRBD1 | TRBJ1-2 | - | TRBV6-4
TGTGCCAGCAGTGAGACACTCTCCTACGAGCAGTACTTC | CASSETLSYEQYF | - | TRBJ2-7 | - | TRBV6-1
TGTGCCAGCAGCTTAAGCAGGGACGGCTACACCTTC | CASSLSRDGYTF | - | TRBJ1-2 | few | TRBV7-8
TGTGCCAGCAGCAGTTCCTGGGTCCCCGCCGGGGAGCTGTTTTTT | CASSSSWVPAGELFF | - | TRBJ2-2 | few | TRBV7-2
TGTGCCAGCAGCCCAGATGACAGGAGAGCTAACTATGGCTACACCTTC | CASSPDDRRANYGYTF | - | TRBJ1-2 | many | TRBV5-8
TGCAGTGCCACCACAAGATACAATGAGCAGTTCTTC | CSATTRYNEQFF | - | TRBJ2-1 | - | TRBV20-1
TGTGCCAGCAGCTTCGGGGGACAGACCCAGTACTTC | CASSFGGQTQYF | - | TRBJ2-5 | - | TRBV7-8
TGTGCCAGCAGCCCCCCCAGTAAGGGAAGCAATGAGCAGTTCTTC | CASSPPSKGSNEQFF | - | TRBJ2-1 | many | TRBV7-8
TGTGCCACCAGTGACCGCACAGGGGTCGAGGAGACCCAGTACTTC | CATSDRTGVEETQYF | TRBD1 | TRBJ2-5 | - | TRBV24-1
TGTGCCAGCAGCTCAGGGGGGACTAGCGCGAAAAATGAGCAGTTCTTC | CASSSGGTSAKNEQFF | TRBD2 | TRBJ2-1 | - | TRBV4-2
TGCAGTGCTAGAGACGGCCGACAGGGCCATTATGGCTACACCTTC | CSARDGRQGHYGYTF | TRBD1 | TRBJ1-2 | few | TRBV20-1
TGTGCCAGCAGCCCCACAACTAAAAGAGAGACCCAGTACTTC | CASSPTTKRETQYF | - | TRBJ2-5 | few | TRBV7-6
TGCGCCAGCAGCCAAGATCTCAGCGGGAGGGGTGAGACCCAGTACTTC | CASSQDLSGRGETQYF | TRBD2 | TRBJ2-5 | - | TRBV4-1
TGTGCCAGCAGTTACTCGGGTCTAGCGGGAGGCTCGTACAATGAGCAGTTCTTC | CASSYSGLAGGSYNEQFF | TRBD2 | TRBJ2-1 | - | TRBV6-5
TGCAGCGTTGAACCGTCACAACTAGAGGTCGAGCAGTTCTTC | CSVEPSQLEVEQFF | - | TRBJ2-1 | many | TRBV29-1
TGCGCCAGCAGCTTGGAGGTTCTGACGACGAACACCGGGGAGCTGTTTTTT | CASSLEVLTTNTGELFF | - | TRBJ2-2 | few | TRBV5-1
TGTGCCAGCAGCTTGCAGGGGATTGATCAGCCCCAGCATTTT | CASSLQGIDQPQHF | - | TRBJ1-5 | few | TRBV5-5
TGCAGCGTGAAAGCGGGAGGGTCTGGCAATGAGCAGTTCTTC | CSVKAGGSGNEQFF | TRBD2 | TRBJ2-1 | - | TRBV29-1
TGTGCCAGCAGTTACGTTACAGGGGAGTGGGAGACCCAGTACTTC | CASSYVTGEWETQYF | TRBD1 | TRBJ2-5 | - | TRBV6-5
TGTGCCAGCAGCAGACAGGCCATGGGACCTGGAAACACCATATATTTT | CASSRQAMGPGNTIYF | - | TRBJ1-3 | - | TRBV7-2
TGTGCCATCAGGGGTGGGATGAACACTGAAGCTTTCTTT | CAIRGGMNTEAFF | - | TRBJ1-1 | - | TRBV10-3
TGCAGTGCTAGCGTCAGGGGGCGCCGGACTGAAGCTTTCTTT | CSASVRGRRTEAFF | TRBD1 | TRBJ1-1 | few | TRBV20-1
TGTGCCAGCTCCCGAAGGGGGTCCTTTTCCTACGAGCAGTACTTC | CASSRRGSFSYEQYF | - | TRBJ2-7 | few | TRBV18
TGTGCCACCCGGACTAGCGGATACTACGAGCAGTACTTC | CATRTSGYYEQYF | TRBD2 | TRBJ2-7 | few | TRBV6-1
TGTGCCTGGAGTGACTCCAACACTGAAGCTTTCTTT | CAWSDSNTEAFF | - | TRBJ1-1 | few | TRBV30
TGTGCCAGCAGCTTAGATGGGGGCCGGGAGTACTTC | CASSLDGGREYF | - | TRBJ2-7 | few | TRBV11-2
TGTGCCAGCAGTGGACTAGCGGGAGTGGACACAGATACGCAGTATTTT | CASSGLAGVDTDTQYF | TRBD2 | TRBJ2-3 | few | TRBV6-1
TGTGCCAGCAGCTTGGCCGGGGGGCGCCGCAATCAGCCCCAGCATTTT | CASSLAGGRRNQPQHF | - | TRBJ1-5 | few | TRBV5-8
TGTGCCAGCCTCCTTGGGGTGGGCTATAATTCACCCCTCCACTTT | CASLLGVGYNSPLHF | - | TRBJ1-6 | few | TRBV6-6
TGTGCCAGCAGCCAAGCCGGGACAGCGAGCTCTGGAAACACCATATATTTT | CASSQAGTASSGNTIYF | TRBD1 | TRBJ1-3 | few | TRBV3-1
TGTGCCAGCACCCCGTTTTGGAGCGGGGAATTTGCCTACGAGCAGTACTTC | CASTPFWSGEFAYEQYF | TRBD2 | TRBJ2-7 | few | TRBV28
TGTGCCAGCAGCACTGACAGGGTCCTGGTAAAGACTGGTGAAAAACTGTTTTTT | CASSTDRVLVKTGEKLFF | - | TRBJ1-4 | many | TRBV21-1
TGTGCCAGCAGCAAAAATACTAGGGGGACCGGGGAGCTGTTTTTT | CASSKNTRGTGELFF | - | TRBJ2-2 | once | TRBV11-2
TGTGCCAGCAGCGACAGGGATTCCTACAATGAGCAGTTCTTC | CASSDRDSYNEQFF | TRBD1 | TRBJ2-1 | few | TRBV27
TGCGCCAGCAGCCAAGAACGAGAACCGACGAATGAAAAACTGTTTTTT | CASSQEREPTNEKLFF | - | TRBJ1-4 | few | TRBV4-1
TGTGCCAGTAGTGCTACCGGGACAGGGAGTACAGATACGCAGTATTTT | CASSATGTGSTDTQYF | TRBD1 | TRBJ2-3 | - | TRBV19
TGTGCCAGCAGTCTAGGGGGCACAGGCCTAAGCTCCTACGATGAGCAGTTCTTC | CASSLGGTGLSSYDEQFF | TRBD1 | TRBJ2-1 | few | TRBV7-2
TGCGCCAGCAGCTTGGATAGCGGGAGAGACATTCAGTACTTC | CASSLDSGRDIQYF | TRBD2 | TRBJ2-4 | - | TRBV5-1
TGTGCCACCAGCAGAGATATCGGACAGGGAGGTGAAGCTTTCTTT | CATSRDIGQGGEAFF | TRBD1 | TRBJ1-1 | - | TRBV15
TGTGCCAGCAGCTTAGTGGTAGGGGATGAGCAGCTCTTC | CASSLVVGDEQLF | - | TRBJ2-1 | - | TRBV7-2
TGTGCCAGCAGCCAAGTGCAGAGCGAGCAGTACTTC | CASSQVQSEQYF | - | TRBJ2-7 | few | TRBV3-1